Listed here are 28 T cell receptor beta chains from one sample, sequenced in a study of cytomegalovirus exposure and HLA in healthy donors. PCR primers comprised 60 Vbeta and 13 Jbeta primers. The method was immunoSEQ multiplex PCR; TCRdb's version includes in-frame clones alone and lacks a portion of them. The sample has about 160,000 clones, about 80% seen once; the top ten hold roughly 1.9%. Material: PBMCs. The receptor set was obtained from a female donor in good health and CMV-seronegative.

V and J are TRBV6-6 and TRBJ2-7; D ambiguous. Trimming pared 0 bases from V and 2 bases from J, leaving 8 bases between. The CDR3 has 14 amino acids. Germline V lookup: CDR1 MNHNY, CDR2 SVGAGI (reference sequence). CDR3 residues: CASSYSKPTYEQYF. Here the CDR3 DNA reads TGTGCCAGCAGTTACTCCAAGCCCACCTACGAGCAGTACTTC.

The table lists this clone with a few counts. The CDR3 loop is CASSDTIAKNIQYF. CDR3 in DNA: TGTGCCAGCAGCGACACGATAGCCAAAAACATTCAGTACTTC. J is TRBJ2-4 and V is TRBV4-2, with D unresolved. The CDR3 contains 14 residues. The germline V and J ends were trimmed by 5 bases and 0 bases, with 8 bases remaining between them. Germline lookup yields CDR1 LGHNA and CDR2 YNFKEQ.

The chain joins TRBV5-1 to TRBJ2-7, with TRBD1 matching 9 bases. The CDR3 sequence is 14 residues long. The germline V gene has CDR1 SGHRS and CDR2 YFSETQ. J gave up 4 bases and V 5 bases, and 7 bases lay outside the gene matches. The chain's CDR3 is CASRYDRGMYEQYF. The DNA for the CDR3 is TGCGCCAGCAGATATGACAGGGGGATGTACGAGCAGTACTTC.

This sequence joins TRBV4-1 and TRBJ1-4; D perhaps matches TRBD1 (6 bases). V was cut by 3 bases and J by 6 bases, with 14 bases left in between. CDR1 MGHRA and CDR2 YSYEKL come from the germline V gene. The CDR3 has 15 amino acids. The CDR3 is CASSQRAGGHEKLFF. The CDR3 coding sequence is TGCGCCAGCAGCCAGCGGGCCGGGGGGCATGAAAAACTGTTTTTT.

The chain recombines TRBV18 with TRBJ1-1; unclear D gene. This CDR3 has 16 residues. The germline gives CDR1 KGHSH, CDR2 LQKENI. The V end was cut by 3 bases, the J end by 3 bases, with 17 bases between. The CDR3 here is CASSPGLSMADTEAFF. The CDR3 DNA follows: TGTGCCAGCTCACCCGGCTTAAGCATGGCGGACACTGAAGCTTTCTTT.

The rearrangement joins TRBV9 to TRBJ1-5; the D gene is possibly TRBD1 (5 bases). The germline gives CDR1 SGDLS, CDR2 YYNGEE. V lost 2 bases, J lost 6 bases, and 15 bases lay in between. This CDR3 region has 15 residues. CDR3: CASSVGGSDRQPQHF. In nucleotides, the CDR3 is TGTGCCAGCAGCGTGGGGGGGTCCGATCGTCAGCCCCAGCATTTT.

With respect to this clone: The CDR3 end shows no conserved phenylalanine or tryptophan, and so a read error is likely. Because the CDR3's place on the DNA is in doubt, the DNA is left out and the CDR3 is given as listed by TCRdb. The chain is built from TRBV6-1 and TRBJ2-7; TRBD1 is the table's D call, not checked against the DNA. Looked up from germline, CDR1 is MNHNS and CDR2 is SASEGT. Termini included, the CDR3 measures 13 amino acids. This CDR3 reads CASSDSPRGLLLN.

CDR3 region: CASSLAISTDTQYF. CDR3 sequence (DNA): TGCGCCAGCAGCCTGGCCATTAGCACAGATACGCAGTATTTT. V gene TRBV5-1 combines with J gene TRBJ2-3, with D unresolved. This CDR3 contains 14 residues. Trimming pared 4 bases from V and 0 bases from J, leaving 9 bases between. Germline V gene lookup returns CDR1 SGHRS and CDR2 YFSETQ.

The chain combines TRBV7-6 with TRBJ1-6; D call uncertain. Trimming left V 6 bases short and J 8 bases short, with 11 bases between. CDR3 length equals 13 residues. Per germline, CDR1 SGHVS and CDR2 FNYEAQ. The CDR3 DNA reads as TGTGCCAGCAGTCCAGAAACCCATTCACCCCTCCACTTT. Translation gives CASSPETHSPLHF.

This sequence joins TRBV6-4 and TRBJ1-5; 8 bases match TRBD1. This CDR3 is 15 amino acids long. Trimming took 6 bases from V and 0 from J; bases not matched to a gene: 4. The V gene's germline CDR1 is MRHNA and CDR2 SNTAGT. This CDR3 reads CASRRDRNSNQPQHF. The CDR3 nucleotides are TGTGCCAGCAGGCGGGACAGGAATAGCAATCAGCCCCAGCATTTT.

Only a few counts were recorded for this clone. The rearrangement uses TRBV5-6 and TRBJ2-7; D might be TRBD1 (6 bases). The CDR3 runs to 13 residues. Per the germline V gene, CDR1 is SGHDT and CDR2 is YYEEEE. V lost 5 bases to trimming and J lost 3 bases, with 12 bases between them. CDR3 sequence reads: CASRLTGSYEQYF. CDR3 bases: TGTGCCAGCAGATTGACAGGCAGCTACGAGCAGTACTTC.

This clone was seen only a few times. The chain is built from TRBV10-1 and TRBJ1-4; the D is unclear. This CDR3 has 16 residues. The germline gives CDR1 WNHNN, CDR2 SYGVQD (reference sequence). V shed 0 bases and J shed 8 bases, with 16 bases lying between them. This CDR3 reads CASSESTTARGEKLFF. DNA for the CDR3: TGCGCCAGCAGTGAGTCCACCACCGCACGGGGAGAAAAACTGTTTTTT.

The J gene is TRBJ1-2, the V gene TRBV2; 9 nucleotides line up with TRBD1. Trimming at V came to 7 bases and at J to 2 bases, leaving 2 bases not matched to a gene. The V gene's germline CDR1 is SNHLY and CDR2 FYNNEI. This CDR3 contains 13 residues. The CDR3 here is CASTGQGNYGYTF. CDR3 nucleotides: TGTGCCAGCACCGGACAGGGGAACTATGGCTACACCTTC.

The chain employs TRBV9 and TRBJ1-2; a weak D match, TRBD1 (6 bases). Germline CDR1 SGDLS, CDR2 YYNGEE. The CDR3 runs to 15 residues. Between the trimmed V and J ends, which lost 0 bases and 4 bases, there was a span of 13 bases. The CDR3 is CASSVVGQTSYGYTF. As DNA, the CDR3 is TGTGCCAGCAGCGTAGTAGGACAGACCTCCTATGGCTACACCTTC.

A remark on this clone: The identical CDR3 is also encoded by other nucleotide sequences in the sample. The V gene is TRBV30, the J gene TRBJ2-7; TRBD1 matches at 8 bases. J lost 3 bases, V lost 3 bases, and 10 bases had no gene match. The CDR3 runs to 15 residues. Germline CDR1 and CDR2: GTSNPN and SVGIG (reference sequence). Here the CDR3 DNA reads TGTGCCTGGAGAGTTGCCGGGACAGGAGACTACGAGCAGTACTTC. It encodes CAWRVAGTGDYEQYF.

This chain connects TRBV2 to TRBJ1-1; TRBD1 matches at 11 bases. Germline V gene data show CDR1 as SNHLY and CDR2 as FYNNEI. The CDR3 length is 18 residues. V lost 3 bases to trimming and J lost 3 bases; unmatched junction nucleotides: 12. The CDR3 loop is CASSDPDRGPWGDTEAFF. The CDR3 DNA reads as TGTGCCAGCAGTGACCCGGACAGGGGGCCCTGGGGAGACACTGAAGCTTTCTTT.

The CDR3 spells CASSVADSQETQYF. CDR3 coding DNA: TGTGCCAGCAGCGTAGCAGACTCCCAAGAGACCCAGTACTTC. The chain uses TRBV9 and TRBJ2-5, with D unclear. The CDR3 totals 14 residues. Looked up from germline, CDR1 is SGDLS and CDR2 is YYNGEE. V was trimmed by 0 bases and J by 1 base, leaving 7 bases between them.

The chain carries TRBV6-5 and TRBJ2-5; D perhaps matches TRBD2 (7 bases). V lost 2 bases and J 5 bases, leaving 15 bases between the germline ends. The CDR3 contains 15 residues. From germline, CDR1 is MNHEY and CDR2 SVGAGI. The chain's CDR3 is CASSYGGGAAETQYF. CDR3 nucleotide sequence: TGTGCCAGCAGTTACGGCGGGGGCGCGGCGGAGACCCAGTACTTC.

The chain combines TRBV7-2 with TRBJ2-5, with 7 positions matching TRBD2. Germline trimming cut 5 bases from V and 3 bases from J; bases unmatched to any gene: 9. The CDR3 consists of 15 residues. Germline lookup yields CDR1 SGHTA and CDR2 FQGNSA. CDR3 loop: CASSPLWGGEETQYF. The CDR3 bases are TGTGCCAGCAGCCCCCTCTGGGGGGGGGAAGAGACCCAGTACTTC.

The V call is TRBV7-2, the J call TRBJ1-5; TRBD1 aligns across 7 bases. J lost 1 base, V lost 4 bases, and 4 bases had no gene match. This CDR3 contains 15 residues. CDR1 SGHTA and CDR2 FQGNSA come from the germline V gene. CDR3: CASSSNRGSNQPQHF. CDR3 DNA sequence: TGTGCCAGCAGCTCGAACAGGGGAAGCAATCAGCCCCAGCATTTT.

The chain combines TRBV10-1 with TRBJ2-3; the match to TRBD1 covers 7 bases. V was pared by 3 bases and J by 4 bases, with 7 bases of the junction left unmatched. The CDR3 runs 15 residues. From germline, CDR1 is WNHNN and CDR2 SYGVQD (reference sequence). This chain's CDR3 is CASSDIRQGADTQYF. The CDR3 nucleotides are TGCGCCAGCAGTGATATTCGCCAGGGGGCAGATACGCAGTATTTT.

The V and J genes are TRBV30 and TRBJ2-3; TRBD2 agrees at 15 bases. V lost 0 bases to trimming and J lost 4 bases; unmatched junction nucleotides: 2. The CDR3 is made up of 16 amino acids. Germline CDR1 GTSNPN, CDR2 SVGIG (reference sequence). In DNA form, the CDR3 reads TGTGCCTGGAGTGTCGGACTAGCGGGGGGGGCAGATACGCAGTATTTT. This translates into CAWSVGLAGGADTQYF.

The chain couples TRBV4-2 to TRBJ2-1; 10 bases are a match to TRBD2. CDR3 length: 19 residues. The J segment lost 4 bases and the V segment lost 3 bases, leaving 15 bases of the junction unmatched. Per the germline V gene, CDR1 is LGHNA and CDR2 is YNFKEQ. The chain's CDR3 is CASSQGLAGGPYHYNEQFF. CDR3 DNA sequence: TGTGCCAGCAGCCAGGGGTTAGCGGGGGGTCCTTATCATTACAATGAGCAGTTCTTC.

The rearrangement joins TRBV29-1 to TRBJ1-2; D is possibly TRBD1 (6 bases). CDR3 length: 13 residues. CDR1 is SQVTM, CDR2 ANQGSEA, per germline. Deletions cut 2 bases from V and 7 bases from J, with 14 bases between. CDR3 bases: TGCAGCGTTGAAAACAGGGAAGTTTCTGGCTACACCTTC. Its protein is CSVENREVSGYTF. Variable domain in full (rest from reference TRBV29-1 and TRBJ1-2): SAVISQKPSRDICQRGTSLTIQCQVDSQVTMMFWYRQQPGQSLTLIATANQGSEATYESGFVIDKFPISRPNLTFSTLTVSNMSPEDSSIYLCSVENREVSGYTFGSGTRLTVV.

V gene TRBV2 combines with J gene TRBJ1-5; 9 positions agree with TRBD1. From germline, CDR1 is SNHLY and CDR2 FYNNEI. Trimming removed 4 bases from V and 7 bases from J; junction bases left unmatched: 8. The CDR3 has 15 amino acids. In nucleotides, the CDR3 is TGTGCCAGCAGTGCGGACAGGGGAGAAGGACAGCCCCAGCATTTT. It specifies CASSADRGEGQPQHF. Full variable domain (outside the CDR3, taken from reference TRBV2 and TRBJ1-5): EPEVTQTPSHQVTQMGQEVILRCVPISNHLYFYWYRQILGQKVEFLVSFYNNEISEKSEIFDDQFSVERPDGSNFTLKIRSTKLEDSAMYFCASSADRGEGQPQHFGDGTRLSIL.

This clone has more than one count but fewer than ten. The DNA for the CDR3 is TGTGCCAGCGCCCCGGGGACAGCCTATGGCTACACCTTC. As protein: CASAPGTAYGYTF. The V and J genes are TRBV16 and TRBJ1-2; TRBD1 agrees at 7 bases. J was trimmed by 4 bases and V by 8 bases; bases with no gene match: 7. From germline, CDR1 is KGHSY and CDR2 FQNENV. The CDR3 contains 13 residues.

The chain links TRBV29-1 to TRBJ1-1; D possibly corresponds to TRBD1 (6 bases). The CDR3 covers 12 residues. Germline CDR1 SQVTM, CDR2 ANQGSEA. V was cut by 5 bases and J by 4 bases, with 11 bases left in between. CDR3 coding DNA: TGCAGCGTTAGAACAGGGTCCACTGAAGCTTTCTTT. Translated: CSVRTGSTEAFF.

Note on this clone: This sample includes further DNA sequences coding for the same CDR3. This chain joins TRBV7-2 and TRBJ1-5, with no clear D. The V gene lost 2 bases and the J gene lost 4 bases, with 6 bases spanning the gap. The V gene's germline CDR1 is SGHTA and CDR2 FQGNSA. This CDR3 has 13 residues. The CDR3 is CASSLRRNQPQHF. CDR3 coding DNA: TGTGCCAGCAGCTTACGGAGGAATCAGCCCCAGCATTTT. The full variable domain, in which reference TRBV7-2 and TRBJ1-5 provide the parts outside the CDR3, is GAGVSQSPSNKVTEKGKDVELRCDPISGHTALYWYRQSLGQGLEFLIYFQGNSAPDKSGLPSDRFSAERTGGSVSTLTIQRTQQEDSAVYLCASSLRRNQPQHFGDGTRLSIL.